Given below is one T cell receptor beta chain in context. Its specificity is unknown. This CDR3 has 14 residues. After removal of 3 bases from V and 2 bases from J, the junction contained 4 bases not matched to a gene. Germline V lookup: CDR1 SGHKS, CDR2 YYEKEE (reference sequence). This entry is derived from a study of cytomegalovirus exposure and HLA in healthy donors. Study results and limitations: Apparent HLA restriction characterized most CMV-associated TCR beta chains in a later analysis. When analyzed later, a missense DCLRE1C variant was found to be linked to TCR beta V- and J-gene trimming. A cluster of highly shared sequence variants was likely a sequencing artifact. According to an earlier analysis, most TCR beta V segments yielded productive rearrangements about 87% or about 30% of the time.

The PCR made use of 60 Vbeta and 13 Jbeta primers. The method was immunoSEQ multiplex PCR; TCRdb's version includes in-frame clones alone and lacks a portion of them. The profile shows 180,000 or so clones, 77% of them singletons. The chain has TRBV5-5 and TRBJ2-5; 7 nucleotides match TRBD1. Sequenced input: PBMCs. This TCR derives from a man between 18 and 35 years old in good health and CMV-seronegative. As DNA, the CDR3 is TGTGCCAGCAGCTCTCCGACAGGGCAAGAGACCCAGTACTTC. Its translation is CASSSPTGQETQYF.